The source of this T cell receptor beta chain is a study of resident and recirculating memory T cells in vitiligo (dated by TCRdb to between 2017 and 2018). Looking at the study overall: For TCR beta sequencing, each of a few stable vitiligo patients provided PBMCs along with epidermis taken by shave biopsy from two lesional and two nonlesional sites. Without cell sorting, samples were homogenized immediately before genomic DNA was extracted using the Qiagen DNeasy Blood & Tissue Kit. The human TCR beta sequencing was designed to test whether specific clones found in lesional vitiligo skin differed from the clones found in nonlesional skin and in blood.

TCR beta chains were amplified from genomic DNA with the immunoSEQ hsTCRB kit. TCR beta libraries were sequenced on an Illumina MiSeq instrument by the immunoSEQ service. On the study's bioinformatics: Repertoire data were analyzed using the immunoSEQ Analyzer. TCRdb holds this immuneACCESS table with in-frame rearrangements only. Some clones are missing; in checked studies, unresolved V genes explain under half, and the rest has no known cause. The DNA was the basis for D and trimming; V, J and clone size are from that table. Here the sample has tens of thousands of clones; roughly 90% occur a single time. The leading ten clones occupy over 4.5% of the sample. From cysteine to phenylalanine, the CDR3 is 15 amino acids long. This entry keeps only the CDR3 DNA: 45 bases, framed from base 1. Trimming takes 4 bases off V and 8 bases off J; junction bases not matched to a gene: 13. CDR1 and CDR2 were assigned from the germline V gene as SGDLS and YYNGEE.

Note on this clone: The antigen this receptor binds is unknown. Base qualities are missing; no much larger clone stands one base away.

The full study reports these points: By overlap and correlation analysis, no significant repertoire overlap was shown between biopsies, even within a single patient, except for each lesion compared with itself. Working out how much the T cell clones identified in the vitiligo lesions and the human Trm versus Tcm pools each contribute will require future mechanistic studies. TCR sequences were not found to be conserved across biopsy sites or patients, suggesting that different lesions are infiltrated by different T cell clones, a pattern described as private specificity. No unique dominant TCR clone was detected, and clonality varied among vitiligo lesions.

Stable vitiligo was defined as no change in lesions over the previous 6 months. To count as stable, patients also needed to show no confetti depigmentation, which is a clinical sign of active vitiligo. Any patient who had received treatment in the previous three months was excluded. PBMCs were isolated from heparinized blood by Ficoll density gradient centrifugation and were subsequently flash-frozen. Recombination joined TRBV9 with TRBJ1-2; 8 nucleotides in the junction match TRBD1. The clonotype comes from a male donor with vitiligo. The sample was blood. The DNA is as follows: TGTGCCAGCAGCCCACATTCGCAGGGGGCGGACGGCTACACCTTC. Translated, this is CASSPHSQGADGYTF.